What follows describes a single T cell receptor (beta chain). In the original analysis: Counts of nucleated cells, estimated from reference gene primer amplification, were obtained. TCRdb keeps only in-frame clones here, not all; method: immunoSEQ multiplex PCR. Clone size and the V and J calls come from that table; the DNA yielded D and trimming. The sample lists fewer than 250,000 clones, approximately 90% occurring once. These data belong to a study of blood T cell repertoires in COVID-19. The CDR3 has 13 amino acids. Germline trimming cut 8 bases from V and 5 bases from J; bases unmatched to any gene: 7. CDR1 MNHEY and CDR2 SVGAGI come from the germline V gene.

The source of this sequence is a man between 60 and 75 years old with COVID-19, enrolled during active disease. This chain uses TRBV6-5 with TRBJ1-2, with TRBD1 matching 8 bases. Input material: peripheral blood. CDR3: CASLRQGWYGYTF. The CDR3 DNA follows: TGTGCCAGCCTAAGACAGGGGTGGTATGGCTACACCTTC.